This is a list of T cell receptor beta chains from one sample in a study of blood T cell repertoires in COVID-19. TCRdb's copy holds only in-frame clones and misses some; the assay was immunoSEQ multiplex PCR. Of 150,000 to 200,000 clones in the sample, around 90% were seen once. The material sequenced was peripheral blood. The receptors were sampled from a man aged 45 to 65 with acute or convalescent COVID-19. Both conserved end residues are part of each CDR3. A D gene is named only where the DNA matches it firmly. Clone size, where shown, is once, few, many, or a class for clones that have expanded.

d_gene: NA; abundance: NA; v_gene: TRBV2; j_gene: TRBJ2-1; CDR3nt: TGTGCCAGCACCTTAGCGTTGAGCTCCTACAATGAGCAGTTCTTC; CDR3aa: CASTLALSSYNEQFF
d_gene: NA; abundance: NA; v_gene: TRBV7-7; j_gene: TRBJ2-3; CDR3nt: TGTGCCAGCAGCTTACGTAGCGGCCTAGACACGGATACGCAGTATTTT; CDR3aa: CASSLRSGLDTDTQYF
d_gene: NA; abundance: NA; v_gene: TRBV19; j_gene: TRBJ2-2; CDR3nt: TGTGCCAGTAGTCGCCCAGAAGCCGGGGAGCTGTTTTTT; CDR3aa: CASSRPEAGELFF
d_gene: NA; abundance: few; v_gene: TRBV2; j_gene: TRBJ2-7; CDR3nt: TGTGCCAGCAGGAAGGACAGCGCGAACGAGCAGTACTTC; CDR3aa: CASRKDSANEQYF
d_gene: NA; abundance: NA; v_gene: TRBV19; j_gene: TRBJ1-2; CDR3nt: TGTGCCAGTGGACAGAGGGGCTATGGCTACACCTTC; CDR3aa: CASGQRGYGYTF
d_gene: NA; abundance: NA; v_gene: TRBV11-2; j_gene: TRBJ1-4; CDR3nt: TGTGCCAGCACTCCCCATTTCTCACTAACTAATGAAAAACTGTTTTTT; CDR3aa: CASTPHFSLTNEKLFF
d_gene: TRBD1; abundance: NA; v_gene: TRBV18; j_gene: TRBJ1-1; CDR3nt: TGTGCCAGCTCACCACGGACAGGGATAACTGAAGCTTTCTTT; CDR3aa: CASSPRTGITEAFF
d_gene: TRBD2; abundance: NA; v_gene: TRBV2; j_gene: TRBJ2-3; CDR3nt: TGTGCCAGCAGTGAAGGAGGCGGGCTAGCGGGAGGCCCAGATACGCAGTATTTT; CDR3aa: CASSEGGGLAGGPDTQYF
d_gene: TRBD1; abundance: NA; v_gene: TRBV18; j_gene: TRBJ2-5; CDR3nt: TGTGCCAGCTCAGAGGGACAGTTAGTTCAAGAGACCCAGTACTTC; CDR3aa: CASSEGQLVQETQYF
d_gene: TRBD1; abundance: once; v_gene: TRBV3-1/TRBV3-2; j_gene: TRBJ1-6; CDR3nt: TGTGCCAGCAGCCAAGCCTACGGACAGGGTGTTTCACCCCTCCACTTT; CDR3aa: CASSQAYGQGVSPLHF
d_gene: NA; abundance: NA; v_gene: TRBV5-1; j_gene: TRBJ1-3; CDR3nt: TGCGCCAGCAGCTTGGTGGGGCAGTTTGGAAACACCATATATTTT; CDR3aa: CASSLVGQFGNTIYF
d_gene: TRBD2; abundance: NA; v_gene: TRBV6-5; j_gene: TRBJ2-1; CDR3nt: TGTGCCAGCAGTTGGGGACTAGCGGGAGTCGGGGAGCAGTTCTTC; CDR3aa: CASSWGLAGVGEQFF
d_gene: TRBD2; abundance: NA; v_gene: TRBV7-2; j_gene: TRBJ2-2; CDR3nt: TGTGCCAGCAGCTTATTACGACTAGCGGGGGTGCCCGGGGAGCTGTTTTTT; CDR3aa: CASSLLRLAGVPGELFF
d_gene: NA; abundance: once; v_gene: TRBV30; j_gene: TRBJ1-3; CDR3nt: TGTGCCTGGAGTGTACAGAGCTACTCTGGAAACACCATATATTTT; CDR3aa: CAWSVQSYSGNTIYF
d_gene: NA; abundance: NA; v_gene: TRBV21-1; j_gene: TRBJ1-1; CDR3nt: TGTGCCAGCAGCAAAGACGGGAACACTGAAGCTTTCTTT; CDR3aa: CASSKDGNTEAFF
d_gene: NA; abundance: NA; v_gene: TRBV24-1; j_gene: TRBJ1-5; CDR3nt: TGTGCCACCAGTGACCCGGGACATTTCGGGCCCCAGCATTTT; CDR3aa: CATSDPGHFGPQHF
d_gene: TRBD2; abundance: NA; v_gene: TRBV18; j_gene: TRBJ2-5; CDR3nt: TGTGCCAGCTCCTTAATGGGAGGGCCCTCGGAGACCCAGTACTTC; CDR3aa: CASSLMGGPSETQYF
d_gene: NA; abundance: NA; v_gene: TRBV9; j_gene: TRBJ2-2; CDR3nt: TGTGCCAGCAGCAAGTATAGGTCGGGTCCGAACACCGGGGAGCTGTTTTTT; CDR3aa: CASSKYRSGPNTGELFF
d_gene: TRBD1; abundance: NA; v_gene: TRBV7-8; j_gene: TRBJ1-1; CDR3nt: TGTGCCAGCAGCGCCATGACAGGGGCCGGTGAAGCTTTCTTT; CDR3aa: CASSAMTGAGEAFF
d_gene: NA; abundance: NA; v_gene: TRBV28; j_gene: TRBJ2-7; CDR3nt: TGTGCCAGCAGTTTCCCCCGACGGAGTACTACCTACGAGCAGTACTTC; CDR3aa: CASSFPRRSTTYEQYF
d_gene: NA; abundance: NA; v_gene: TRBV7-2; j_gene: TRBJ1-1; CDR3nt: TGTGCCAGCAGCCTCTCGACCGGAGCTAAACTTGAAGCTTTCTTT; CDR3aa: CASSLSTGAKLEAFF